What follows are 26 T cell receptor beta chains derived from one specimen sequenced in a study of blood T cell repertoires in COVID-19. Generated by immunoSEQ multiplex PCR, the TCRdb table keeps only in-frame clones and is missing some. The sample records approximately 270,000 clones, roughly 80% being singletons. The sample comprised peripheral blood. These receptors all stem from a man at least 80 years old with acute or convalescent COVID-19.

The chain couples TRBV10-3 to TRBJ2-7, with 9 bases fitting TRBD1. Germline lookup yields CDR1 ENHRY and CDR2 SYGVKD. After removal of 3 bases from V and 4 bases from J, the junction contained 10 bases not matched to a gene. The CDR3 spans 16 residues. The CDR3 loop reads CAISERPGQGAYEQYF. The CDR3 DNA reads TGTGCCATCAGTGAAAGGCCGGGACAGGGTGCTTACGAGCAGTACTTC.

CDR3 bases: TGTGCCAGCAGCGTAGGAGGGGGCGCGGGTGAGCAGTACTTC. Translating gives CASSVGGGAGEQYF. The chain recombines TRBV9 with TRBJ2-7; 7 bases line up with TRBD1. There are 14 residues in the CDR3. Germline CDR1 is SGDLS and CDR2 is YYNGEE. J was trimmed by 7 bases and V by 0 bases; bases with no gene match: 7.

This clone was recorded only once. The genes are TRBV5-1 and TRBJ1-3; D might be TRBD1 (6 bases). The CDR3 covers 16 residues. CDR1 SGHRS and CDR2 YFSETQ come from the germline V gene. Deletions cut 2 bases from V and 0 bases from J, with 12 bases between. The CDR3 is CASSFSPQGSGNTIYF. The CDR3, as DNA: TGCGCCAGCAGCTTCTCCCCACAGGGCTCTGGAAACACCATATATTTT.

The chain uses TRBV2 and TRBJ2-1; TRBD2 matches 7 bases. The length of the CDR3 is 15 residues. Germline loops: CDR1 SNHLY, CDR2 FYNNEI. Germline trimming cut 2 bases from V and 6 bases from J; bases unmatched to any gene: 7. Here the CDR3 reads CASSEWTRVGNEQFF. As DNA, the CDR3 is TGTGCCAGCAGTGAATGGACTAGGGTTGGCAATGAGCAGTTCTTC.

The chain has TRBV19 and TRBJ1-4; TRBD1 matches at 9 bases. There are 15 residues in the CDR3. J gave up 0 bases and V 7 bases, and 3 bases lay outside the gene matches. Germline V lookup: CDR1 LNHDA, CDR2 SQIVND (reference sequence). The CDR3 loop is CASMGQGATNEKLFF. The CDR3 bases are TGTGCCAGTATGGGACAGGGAGCAACTAATGAAAAACTGTTTTTT. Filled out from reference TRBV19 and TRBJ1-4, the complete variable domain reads DGGITQSPKYLFRKEGQNVTLSCEQNLNHDAMYWYRQDPGQGLRLIYYSQIVNDFQKGDIAEGYSVSREKKESFPLTVTSAQKNPTAFYLCASMGQGATNEKLFFGSGTQLSVL.

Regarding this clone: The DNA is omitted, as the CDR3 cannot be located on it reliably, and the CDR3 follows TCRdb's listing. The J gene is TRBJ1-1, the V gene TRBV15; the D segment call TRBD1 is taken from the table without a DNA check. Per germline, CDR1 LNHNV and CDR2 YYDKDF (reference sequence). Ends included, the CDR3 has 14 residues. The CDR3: CATSRVGQGAITFF.

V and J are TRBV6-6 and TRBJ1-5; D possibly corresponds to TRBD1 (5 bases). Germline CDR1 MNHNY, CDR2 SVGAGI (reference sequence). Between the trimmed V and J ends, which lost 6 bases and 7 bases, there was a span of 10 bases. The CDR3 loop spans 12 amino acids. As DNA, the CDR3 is TGTGCCAGCAGGCAGGGTATCCAGCCCCAGCATTTT. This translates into CASRQGIQPQHF.

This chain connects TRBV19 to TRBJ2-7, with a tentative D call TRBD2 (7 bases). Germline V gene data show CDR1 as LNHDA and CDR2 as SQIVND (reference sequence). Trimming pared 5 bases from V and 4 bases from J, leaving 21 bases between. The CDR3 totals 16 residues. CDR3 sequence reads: CASSVSGGAKPYEQYF. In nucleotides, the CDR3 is TGTGCCAGTAGTGTGAGTGGGGGGGCGAAACCTTACGAGCAGTACTTC. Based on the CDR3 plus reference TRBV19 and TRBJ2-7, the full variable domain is DGGITQSPKYLFRKEGQNVTLSCEQNLNHDAMYWYRQDPGQGLRLIYYSQIVNDFQKGDIAEGYSVSREKKESFPLTVTSAQKNPTAFYLCASSVSGGAKPYEQYFGPGTRLTVT.

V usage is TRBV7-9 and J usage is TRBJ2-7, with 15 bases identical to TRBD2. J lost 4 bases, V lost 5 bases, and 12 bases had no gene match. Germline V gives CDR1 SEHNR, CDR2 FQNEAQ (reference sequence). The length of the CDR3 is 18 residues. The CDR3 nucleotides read TGTGCCAGCAGCCGTATCCCGGGACTAGCGGGGGGTTTGTACGAGCAGTACTTC. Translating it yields CASSRIPGLAGGLYEQYF.

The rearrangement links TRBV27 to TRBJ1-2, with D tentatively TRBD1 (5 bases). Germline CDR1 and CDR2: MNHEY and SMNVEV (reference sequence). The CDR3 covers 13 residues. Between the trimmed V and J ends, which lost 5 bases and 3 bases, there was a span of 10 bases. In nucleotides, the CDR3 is TGTGCCAGCAGTCGGGACTTCTACTATGGCTACACCTTC. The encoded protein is CASSRDFYYGYTF.

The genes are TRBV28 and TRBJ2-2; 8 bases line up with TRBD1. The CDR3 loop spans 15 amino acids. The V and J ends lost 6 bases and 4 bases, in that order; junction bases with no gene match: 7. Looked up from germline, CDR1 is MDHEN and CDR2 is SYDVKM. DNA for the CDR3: TGTGCCAGCAGCTCCCGGACAGGGAGCACCGGGGAGCTGTTTTTT. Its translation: CASSSRTGSTGELFF.

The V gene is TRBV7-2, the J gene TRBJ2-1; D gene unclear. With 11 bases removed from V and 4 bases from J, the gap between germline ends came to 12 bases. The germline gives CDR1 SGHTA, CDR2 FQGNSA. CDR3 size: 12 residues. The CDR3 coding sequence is TGTGCCTCCTCGACTTTTTACAATGAGCAGTTCTTC. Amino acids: CASSTFYNEQFF.

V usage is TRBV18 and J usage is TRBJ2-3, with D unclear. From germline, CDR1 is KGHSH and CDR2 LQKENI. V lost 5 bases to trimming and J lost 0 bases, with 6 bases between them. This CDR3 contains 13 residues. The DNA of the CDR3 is TGTGCCAGCTCATTAACTAGCACAGATACGCAGTATTTT. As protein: CASSLTSTDTQYF. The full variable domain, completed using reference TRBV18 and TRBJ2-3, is NAGVMQNPRHLVRRRGQEARLRCSPMKGHSHVYWYRQLPEEGLKFMVYLQKENIIDESGMPKERFSAEFPKEGPSILRIQQVVRGDSAAYFCASSLTSTDTQYFGPGTRLTVL.

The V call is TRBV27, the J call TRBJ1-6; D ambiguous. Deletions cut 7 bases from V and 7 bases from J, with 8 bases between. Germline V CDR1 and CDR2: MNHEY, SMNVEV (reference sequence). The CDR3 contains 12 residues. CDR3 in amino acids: CASTRGNSPLHF. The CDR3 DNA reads TGTGCCAGCACGCGGGGAAATTCACCCCTCCACTTT.

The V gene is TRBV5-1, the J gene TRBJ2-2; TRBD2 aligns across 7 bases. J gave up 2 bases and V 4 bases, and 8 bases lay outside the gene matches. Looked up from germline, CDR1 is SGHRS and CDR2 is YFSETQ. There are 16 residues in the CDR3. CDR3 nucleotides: TGCGCCAGCAGCGGGGAGCGGGGACGTAACACCGGGGAGCTGTTTTTT. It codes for CASSGERGRNTGELFF.

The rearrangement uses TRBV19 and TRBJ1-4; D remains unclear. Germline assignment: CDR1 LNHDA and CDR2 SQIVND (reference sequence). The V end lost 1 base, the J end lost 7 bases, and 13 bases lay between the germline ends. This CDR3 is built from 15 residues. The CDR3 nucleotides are TGTGCCAGTAGTATAGGTGGCCTTGGGAGTGAAAAACTGTTTTTT. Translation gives CASSIGGLGSEKLFF.

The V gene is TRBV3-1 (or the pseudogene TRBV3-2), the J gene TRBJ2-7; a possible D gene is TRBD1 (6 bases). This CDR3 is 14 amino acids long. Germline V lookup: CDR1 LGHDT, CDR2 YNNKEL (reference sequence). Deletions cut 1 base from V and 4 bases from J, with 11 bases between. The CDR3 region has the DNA TGTGCCAGCAGCCAAGGATGGGACATGTACGAGCAGTACTTC. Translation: CASSQGWDMYEQYF.

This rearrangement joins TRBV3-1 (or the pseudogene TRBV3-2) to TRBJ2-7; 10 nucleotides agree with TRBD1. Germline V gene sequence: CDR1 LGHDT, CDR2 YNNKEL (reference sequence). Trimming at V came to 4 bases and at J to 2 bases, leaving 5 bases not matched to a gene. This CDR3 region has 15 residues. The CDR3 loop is CASSPGQGVTYEQYF. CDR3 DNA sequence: TGTGCCAGCAGCCCCGGACAGGGGGTGACCTACGAGCAGTACTTC.

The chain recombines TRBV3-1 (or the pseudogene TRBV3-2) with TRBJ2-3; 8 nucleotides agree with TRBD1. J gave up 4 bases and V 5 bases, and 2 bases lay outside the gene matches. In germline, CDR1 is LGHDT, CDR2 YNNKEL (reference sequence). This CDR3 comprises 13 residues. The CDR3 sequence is CASSMDRADTQYF. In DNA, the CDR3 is TGTGCCAGCAGCATGGACAGGGCAGATACGCAGTATTTT.

The CDR3 is CATSDPGTDLSGTDTQYF. The CDR3 nucleotides are TGTGCCACCAGTGATCCCGGGACAGATCTTTCTGGCACAGATACGCAGTATTTT. The V call is TRBV24-1, the J call TRBJ2-3; the match to TRBD1 covers 7 bases. The trim removed 3 bases at V and 1 base at J, leaving 12 bases unmatched. Germline values: CDR1 KGHDR, CDR2 SFDVKD. The CDR3 has 18 residues.

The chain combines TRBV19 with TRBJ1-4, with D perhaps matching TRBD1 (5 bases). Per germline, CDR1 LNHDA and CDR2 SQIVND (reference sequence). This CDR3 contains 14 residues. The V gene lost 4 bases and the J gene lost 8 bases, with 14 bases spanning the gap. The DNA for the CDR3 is TGTGCCAGTAGTACCCCATGGACAAGCGAAAAACTGTTTTTT. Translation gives CASSTPWTSEKLFF.

The CDR3: CASSSDRRNQPQHF. The CDR3 DNA follows: TGTGCCAGCAGCTCAGACAGGAGGAATCAGCCCCAGCATTTT. The chain carries TRBV7-2 and TRBJ1-5; TRBD1 is a possible D gene (6 bases). Germline values: CDR1 SGHTA, CDR2 FQGNSA. This CDR3 has 14 amino acids. V lost 4 bases and J lost 4, with 11 bases in between.

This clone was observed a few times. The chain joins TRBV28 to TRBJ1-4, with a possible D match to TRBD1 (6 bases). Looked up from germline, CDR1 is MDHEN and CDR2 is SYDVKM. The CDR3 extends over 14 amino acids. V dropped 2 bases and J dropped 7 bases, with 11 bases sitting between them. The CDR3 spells CASSLGGSPEKLFF. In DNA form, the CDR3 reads TGTGCCAGCAGTTTAGGGGGCTCACCTGAAAAACTGTTTTTT.

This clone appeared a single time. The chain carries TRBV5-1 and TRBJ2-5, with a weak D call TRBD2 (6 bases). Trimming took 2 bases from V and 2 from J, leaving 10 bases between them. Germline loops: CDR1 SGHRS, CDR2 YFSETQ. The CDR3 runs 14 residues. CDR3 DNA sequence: TGCGCCAGCAGCTTCGGGACTGTACAAGAGACCCAGTACTTC. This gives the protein CASSFGTVQETQYF.

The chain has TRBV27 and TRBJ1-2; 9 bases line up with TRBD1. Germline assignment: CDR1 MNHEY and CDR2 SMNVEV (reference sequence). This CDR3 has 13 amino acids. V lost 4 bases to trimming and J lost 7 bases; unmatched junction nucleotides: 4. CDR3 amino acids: CASSSQGAGGYTF. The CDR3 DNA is TGTGCCAGCAGTTCACAGGGGGCTGGTGGCTACACCTTC.

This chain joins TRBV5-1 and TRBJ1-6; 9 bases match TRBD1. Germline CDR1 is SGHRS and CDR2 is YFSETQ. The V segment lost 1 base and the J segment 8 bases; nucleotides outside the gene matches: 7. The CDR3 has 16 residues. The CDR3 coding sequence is TGCGCCAGCAGCTTGTTTTTTCGACAGGGGGATTCACCCCTCCACTTT. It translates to CASSLFFRQGDSPLHF.